The 32 T cell receptor beta chains given below trace back to one sample, sequenced in a study of T cells in localized non-small cell lung cancer. Generated by immunoSEQ multiplex PCR, the TCRdb table keeps only in-frame clones and is missing some. Of 30,000 to 35,000 clones listed, roughly 86% are singletons. Source: peripheral blood, taken before any cancer treatment. These TCRs come from a woman aged 35 to 70 with stage I lung adenocarcinoma.

V gene TRBV19 combines with J gene TRBJ1-5, with TRBD1 matching 9 bases. Trimming took 6 bases from V and 2 from J; bases not matched to a gene: 5. The CDR3 is 15 residues long. The germline gives CDR1 LNHDA, CDR2 SQIVND (reference sequence). The CDR3 spells CASRDRGRGNQPQHF. In nucleotides, the CDR3 is TGTGCCAGTAGGGACAGGGGCCGAGGCAATCAGCCCCAGCATTTT.

This chain uses TRBV5-6 with TRBJ2-7, with D perhaps assigned TRBD1 or TRBD2 (5 bases each). With 0 bases removed from V and 3 bases from J, the gap between germline ends came to 13 bases. This CDR3 contains 15 residues. Germline loops: CDR1 SGHDT, CDR2 YYEEEE. As DNA, the CDR3 is TGTGCCAGCAGCTTGGGAGTGGGGGACGGCTACGAGCAGTACTTC. Its translation: CASSLGVGDGYEQYF.

The J gene is TRBJ2-7, the V gene TRBV5-1; TRBD1 is a possible D gene (6 bases). The CDR3 length is 15 residues. Germline assignment: CDR1 SGHRS and CDR2 YFSETQ. Trimming left V 5 bases short and J 2 bases short, with 17 bases between. The CDR3: CASREGMTGTYEQYF. The CDR3 bases are TGCGCCAGCAGGGAAGGGATGACAGGAACCTACGAGCAGTACTTC.

This chain joins TRBV15 and TRBJ1-1, with D possibly being TRBD1 (5 bases). There are 13 residues in the CDR3. CDR1 is LNHNV and CDR2 is YYDKDF in the germline V gene (reference sequence). The V end lost 0 bases, the J end lost 4 bases, and 6 bases lay between the germline ends. The CDR3 region has the DNA TGTGCCACCAGCAGAGAGAGGGGCACTGAAGCTTTCTTT. This codes for CATSRERGTEAFF.

The V gene is TRBV4-2, the J gene TRBJ2-1; no clear D gene. Trimming took off 0 bases at V and 5 bases at J, with 14 bases between the two ends. The CDR3 contains 16 residues. Germline V lookup: CDR1 LGHNA, CDR2 YNFKEQ. The CDR3 sequence: CASSQELHRVNNEQFF. In nucleotides, the CDR3 is TGTGCCAGCAGCCAAGAACTCCACCGGGTTAACAATGAGCAGTTCTTC.

The V call is TRBV7-9, the J call TRBJ2-3; 7 bases fit TRBD2. V shed 1 base, J shed 2 bases, and the junction held 3 bases outside the gene matches. The CDR3 runs to 15 residues. In germline, CDR1 is SEHNR, CDR2 FQNEAQ (reference sequence). This CDR3 reads CASSLVGGNTDTQYF. The CDR3, as DNA: TGTGCCAGCAGCTTAGTGGGGGGGAACACAGATACGCAGTATTTT.

This clone was picked up one time. The chain combines TRBV7-9 with TRBJ1-1, with D maybe TRBD1 (6 bases). Germline lookup yields CDR1 SEHNR and CDR2 FQNEAQ (reference sequence). CDR3 length: 14 amino acids. The V end was cut by 5 bases, the J end by 1 base, with 11 bases between. The CDR3 coding sequence is TGTGCCAGCAGCCCAGGGGTTACGAACACTGAAGCTTTCTTT. It specifies CASSPGVTNTEAFF.

This chain links TRBV5-6 with TRBJ2-5; D possibly uses TRBD1 or TRBD2 (6 bases each). The germline gives CDR1 SGHDT, CDR2 YYEEEE. The CDR3 consists of 16 residues. V was shortened by 4 bases and J by 3 bases, with 19 bases between the two germline ends. The CDR3 region has the DNA TGTGCCAGCAGCGAAGATCCGGGGGCCACGGAAGAGACCCAGTACTTC. This codes for CASSEDPGATEETQYF.

The V and J genes are TRBV6-6 and TRBJ1-6; 8 bases align to TRBD1. The CDR3 extends over 15 amino acids. The junction had 3 bases not matched to a gene; V was cut back by 2 bases and J by 6 bases. CDR1 is MNHNY, CDR2 SVGAGI, per germline (reference sequence). The CDR3 is CASSYQDRGNSPLHF. The CDR3 nucleotides read TGTGCCAGCAGTTACCAAGACAGGGGTAATTCACCCCTCCACTTT.

The chain combines TRBV6-1 with TRBJ2-3, with 9 bases matching TRBD1. Looked up from germline, CDR1 is MNHNS and CDR2 is SASEGT. The CDR3 runs 15 residues. Trimming cost V 4 bases and J 3 bases; bases outside gene matches: 5. CDR3 DNA sequence: TGTGCCAGCAGTGGGACAGGGGAATTGACAGATACGCAGTATTTT. Protein sequence: CASSGTGELTDTQYF.

The J gene is TRBJ1-5, the V gene TRBV30, with TRBD1 as a possible D gene (5 bases). This CDR3 is 14 amino acids long. V lost 0 bases to trimming and J lost 6 bases, with 12 bases between them. Germline assignment: CDR1 GTSNPN and CDR2 SVGIG (reference sequence). In DNA form, the CDR3 reads TGTGCCTGGAGTGTAACACGGGGGGGTCAGCCCCAGCATTTT. This sequence encodes CAWSVTRGGQPQHF. The variable domain in full, completed from reference TRBV30 and TRBJ1-5, reads SQTIHQWPATLVQPVGSPLSLECTVEGTSNPNLYWYRQAAGRGLQLLFYSVGIGQISSEVPQNLSASRPQDRQFILSSKKLLLSDSGFYLCAWSVTRGGQPQHFGDGTRLSIL.

V gene TRBV29-1 combines with J gene TRBJ1-3; D is undetermined. The germline V gene encodes CDR1 SQVTM and CDR2 ANQGSEA. The CDR3 runs 12 residues. Trimming pared 4 bases from V and 0 bases from J, leaving 4 bases between. The CDR3 loop is CSVVGSGNTIYF. CDR3 nucleotides: TGCAGCGTTGTCGGCTCTGGAAACACCATATATTTT.

This chain joins TRBV9 and TRBJ2-5, with 8 nucleotides matching TRBD1. This CDR3 contains 15 residues. With 4 bases clipped from V and 5 bases from J, the junction kept 10 bases outside the gene matches. The germline CDR1 and CDR2 sequences are SGDLS and YYNGEE. This chain's CDR3 is CASSIGAGGRETQYF. The CDR3 DNA sequence: TGTGCCAGCAGCATAGGGGCAGGGGGCAGGGAGACCCAGTACTTC.

This clone came up once. V is TRBV2 and J is TRBJ1-2; 9 nucleotides align to TRBD1. There are 15 residues in the CDR3. V was pared by 11 bases and J by 2 bases, with 12 bases of the junction left unmatched. CDR1 SNHLY and CDR2 FYNNEI come from the germline V gene. CDR3 in DNA: TGTGCCGGTAACCACCCGGGACAGGGAAACTATGGCTACACCTTC. Translating gives CAGNHPGQGNYGYTF. Complete variable domain (other parts from reference TRBV2 and TRBJ1-2): EPEVTQTPSHQVTQMGQEVILRCVPISNHLYFYWYRQILGQKVEFLVSFYNNEISEKSEIFDDQFSVERPDGSNFTLKIRSTKLEDSAMYFCAGNHPGQGNYGYTFGSGTRLTVV.

The chain combines TRBV30 with TRBJ2-3; D is uncertain. Germline V gene lookup returns CDR1 GTSNPN and CDR2 SVGIG (reference sequence). The CDR3 loop spans 13 amino acids. V gave up 2 bases and J gave up 2 bases, with 8 bases separating them. DNA of the CDR3: TGTGCCTGGAGTCGGCAGGACACAGATACGCAGTATTTT. Protein: CAWSRQDTDTQYF.

CDR3 in DNA: TGTGCCAGCAGCTTAGTTTCAGCAGGGGGGGTCTACAATGAGCAGTTCTTC. The encoded protein is CASSLVSAGGVYNEQFF. This rearrangement joins TRBV7-2 to TRBJ2-1; D possibly matches TRBD1 or TRBD2 (7 bases each). The length of the CDR3 is 17 residues. V was shortened by 1 base and J by 3 bases, with 16 bases between the two germline ends. Per germline, CDR1 SGHTA and CDR2 FQGNSA.

A note on this clone: This same CDR3 is encoded by further DNA sequences in the sample. CDR3 protein: CASSQGGASNEKLFF. The DNA of the CDR3 is TGTGCCAGCAGCCAGGGTGGGGCTTCTAATGAAAAACTGTTTTTT. This sequence joins TRBV6-5 and TRBJ1-4; a weak D match, TRBD1 (5 bases). V lost 6 bases, J lost 3 bases, and 14 bases lay in between. CDR1 is MNHEY and CDR2 is SVGAGI in the germline V gene. The CDR3 spans 15 residues.

The DNA for the CDR3 is TGTGCCAGCAGCAAAAACGGGCAAGAGACCCAGTACTTC. This sequence encodes CASSKNGQETQYF. The chain has TRBV7-3 and TRBJ2-5; unclear D gene. The CDR3 extends over 13 amino acids. Germline values: CDR1 SGHTA, CDR2 FQGTGA. Trimming stripped 5 bases from V and 2 bases from J, with 9 bases between.

The rearrangement uses TRBV6-6 and TRBJ2-1; 10 positions agree with TRBD2. Germline loops: CDR1 MNHNY, CDR2 SVGAGI (reference sequence). The CDR3 consists of 14 residues. V was clipped by 5 bases and J by 9 bases; unmatched bases: 7. The CDR3 reads CASSPAGGRGEQFF. The CDR3 DNA reads TGTGCCAGCAGTCCAGCGGGGGGGCGGGGTGAGCAGTTCTTC.

The V gene is TRBV9, the J gene TRBJ2-7; 9 bases line up with TRBD1. The CDR3 runs 15 residues. The germline CDR1 and CDR2 sequences are SGDLS and YYNGEE. The junction had 11 bases not matched to a gene; V was cut back by 4 bases and J by 6 bases. The CDR3 DNA is TGTGCCAGCAGCCCTAAACAGGGGGCAGGTGGCGAGCAGTACTTC. Translation gives CASSPKQGAGGEQYF. Variable domain in full (rest from reference TRBV9 and TRBJ2-7): DSGVTQTPKHLITATGQRVTLRCSPRSGDLSVYWYQQSLDQGLQFLIQYYNGEERAKGNILERFSAQQFPDLHSELNLSSLELGDSALYFCASSPKQGAGGEQYFGPGTRLTVT.

This clone has only a few counts. The chain uses TRBV19 and TRBJ1-5; 10 bases match TRBD1. Germline-derived CDR1 and CDR2 are LNHDA and SQIVND (reference sequence). The CDR3 is 16 amino acids. The junction had 6 bases not matched to a gene; V was cut back by 4 bases and J by 3 bases. CDR3 bases: TGTGCCAGTAGTACCCCGGGACAGGGGACCAATCAGCCCCAGCATTTT. Amino acid sequence: CASSTPGQGTNQPQHF.

Details on this clone: Within the sample, other DNA sequences also encode this same CDR3. V is TRBV4-1 and J is TRBJ2-2; possibly TRBD2 for D (6 bases). Trimming cost V 3 bases and J 0 bases, with 8 bases left between them. The length of the CDR3 is 15 residues. Looked up from germline, CDR1 is MGHRA and CDR2 is YSYEKL. The CDR3 nucleotides read TGCGCCAGCAGCCAGCGGGGTGCGAACACCGGGGAGCTGTTTTTT. This encodes CASSQRGANTGELFF.

The chain employs TRBV6-1 and TRBJ1-2, with TRBD1 identical over 9 bases. The V gene end was trimmed by 7 bases and the J gene end by 4 bases; junction bases not matched to a gene: 10. The CDR3 is 15 residues long. Germline V gene sequence: CDR1 MNHNS, CDR2 SASEGT. The CDR3 sequence is CASKSGTGLFYGYTF. Here the CDR3 DNA reads TGTGCCAGCAAATCCGGGACAGGGCTGTTCTATGGCTACACCTTC.

This chain connects TRBV29-1 to TRBJ1-1, with D possibly being TRBD1 (5 bases). Germline values: CDR1 SQVTM, CDR2 ANQGSEA. This CDR3 spans 17 amino acids. The germline V and J ends were trimmed by 6 bases and 2 bases, with 25 bases remaining between them. The CDR3 loop reads CSVYLRGLKGGNTEAFF. The CDR3 region has the DNA TGCAGCGTCTACCTCCGGGGCCTGAAAGGAGGTAACACTGAAGCTTTCTTT.

The chain is built from TRBV6-5 and TRBJ1-4; D gene uncertain. With 5 bases removed from V and 5 bases from J, the gap between germline ends came to 0 bases. The CDR3 extends over 10 amino acids. CDR1 and CDR2 (germline): MNHEY, SVGAGI. The CDR3 spells CASSNEKLFF. DNA of the CDR3: TGTGCCAGCAGTAATGAAAAACTGTTTTTT.

The chain links TRBV27 to TRBJ2-3; 7 nucleotides match TRBD1. The CDR3 is 14 amino acids. V gave up 7 bases and J gave up 3 bases; unmatched junction bases: 7. Germline V gene sequence: CDR1 MNHEY, CDR2 SMNVEV (reference sequence). CDR3 in DNA: TGTGCCAGCACTGGGACAGAGAGGACAGATACGCAGTATTTT. Amino acid sequence: CASTGTERTDTQYF.

The chain uses TRBV13 and TRBJ2-3, with unresolved D. Per the germline V gene, CDR1 is PRHDT and CDR2 is FYEKMQ (reference sequence). The CDR3 consists of 14 residues. Trimming cost V 3 bases and J 0 bases, with 7 bases left between them. This chain's CDR3 is CASSFISSTDTQYF. The CDR3 region has the DNA TGTGCCAGCAGCTTTATATCTAGCACAGATACGCAGTATTTT.

The rearrangement links TRBV7-9 to TRBJ2-7, with D unclear. Trimming removed 5 bases at V and 6 bases at J, with 23 bases between. Germline V gene data show CDR1 as SEHNR and CDR2 as FQNEAQ (reference sequence). The CDR3 covers 16 residues. The CDR3 here is CASSQGPAQSGPEQYF. CDR3 bases: TGTGCCAGCAGCCAAGGGCCGGCTCAATCCGGGCCCGAGCAGTACTTC.

This clone was picked up a small number of times. The rearrangement joins TRBV5-1 to TRBJ2-2; D perhaps matches TRBD1 (5 bases). Trimming removed 0 bases from V and 10 bases from J, with 10 bases in between. The CDR3 is made up of 13 amino acids. Germline CDR1 reads SGHRS; CDR2 reads YFSETQ. CDR3 DNA sequence: TGCGCCAGCAGCTTGGATGAGACAGAGGAGCTGTTTTTT. This encodes CASSLDETEELFF. The full variable domain, its missing parts supplied by reference TRBV5-1 and TRBJ2-2, is KAGVTQTPRYLIKTRGQQVTLSCSPISGHRSVSWYQQTPGQGLQFLFEYFSETQRNKGNFPGRFSGRQFSNSRSEMNVSTLELGDSALYLCASSLDETEELFFGEGSRLTVL.

V gene TRBV7-3 combines with J gene TRBJ2-1; 8 bases fit TRBD1. J lost 10 bases, V lost 5 bases, and 7 bases had no gene match. Germline assignment: CDR1 SGHTA and CDR2 FQGTGA. This CDR3 comprises 13 residues. The CDR3, as DNA: TGTGCCAGCAGCCCGGTGGACAGGGAGGAGCAGTTCTTC. Residues: CASSPVDREEQFF. The full variable domain, in which reference TRBV7-3 and TRBJ2-1 provide the parts outside the CDR3, is GAGVSQTPSNKVTEKGKYVELRCDPISGHTALYWYRQSLGQGPEFLIYFQGTGAADDSGLPNDRFFAVRPEGSVSTLKIQRTERGDSAVYLCASSPVDREEQFFGPGTRLTVL.

The chain joins TRBV7-7 to TRBJ2-5; 7 bases are a match to TRBD1. This CDR3 is 14 amino acids long. Germline trimming cut 5 bases from V and 1 base from J; bases unmatched to any gene: 4. Germline CDR1 and CDR2: SSHAT and FNYEAQ (reference sequence). The CDR3 region has the DNA TGTGCCAGCAGCCATACAGGGGTCCAAGAGACCCAGTACTTC. Protein: CASSHTGVQETQYF.

The chain uses TRBV6-1 and TRBJ1-2; 10 bases line up with TRBD1. The V segment lost 1 base and the J segment 8 bases; nucleotides outside the gene matches: 7. CDR1 MNHNS and CDR2 SASEGT come from the germline V gene. The CDR3 runs to 15 residues. This CDR3 reads CASSEGTGGFYGYTF. CDR3 bases: TGTGCCAGCAGTGAAGGGACAGGGGGTTTCTACGGCTACACCTTC.